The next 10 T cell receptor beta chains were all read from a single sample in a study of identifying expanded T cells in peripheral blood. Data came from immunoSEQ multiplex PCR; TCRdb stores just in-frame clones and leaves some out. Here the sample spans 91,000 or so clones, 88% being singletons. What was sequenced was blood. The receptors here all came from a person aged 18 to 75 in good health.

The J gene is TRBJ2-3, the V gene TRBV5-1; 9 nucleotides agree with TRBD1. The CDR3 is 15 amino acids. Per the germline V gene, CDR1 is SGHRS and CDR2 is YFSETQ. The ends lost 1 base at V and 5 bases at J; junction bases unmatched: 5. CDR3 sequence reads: CASSLKQGAEDTQYF. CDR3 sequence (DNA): TGCGCCAGCAGCTTGAAACAGGGGGCGGAAGATACGCAGTATTTT.

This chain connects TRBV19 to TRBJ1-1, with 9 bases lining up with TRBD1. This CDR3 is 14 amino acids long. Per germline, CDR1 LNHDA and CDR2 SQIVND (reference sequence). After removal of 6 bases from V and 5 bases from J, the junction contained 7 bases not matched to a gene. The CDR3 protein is CASSRDRARTEAFF. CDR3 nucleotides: TGTGCCAGTAGCCGGGACAGGGCGAGGACTGAAGCTTTCTTT.

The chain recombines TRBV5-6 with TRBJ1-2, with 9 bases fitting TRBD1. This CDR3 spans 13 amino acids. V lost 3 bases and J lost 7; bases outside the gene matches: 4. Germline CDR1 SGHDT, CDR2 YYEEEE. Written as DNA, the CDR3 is TGTGCCAGCAGCTGGAAGGACAGGGGTGGCTACACCTTC. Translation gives CASSWKDRGGYTF.

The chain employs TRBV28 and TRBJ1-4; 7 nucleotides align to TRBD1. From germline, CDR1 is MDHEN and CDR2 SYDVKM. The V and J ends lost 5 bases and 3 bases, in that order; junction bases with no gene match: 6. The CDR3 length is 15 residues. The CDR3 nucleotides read TGTGCCAGCAGTGGGACAGCCTTTCCTAATGAAAAACTGTTTTTT. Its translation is CASSGTAFPNEKLFF.

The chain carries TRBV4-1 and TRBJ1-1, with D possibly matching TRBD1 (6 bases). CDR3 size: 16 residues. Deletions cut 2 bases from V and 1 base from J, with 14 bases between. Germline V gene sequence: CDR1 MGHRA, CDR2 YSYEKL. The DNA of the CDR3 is TGCGCCAGCAGCCAACGGGGGGGCCGGACGAACACTGAAGCTTTCTTT. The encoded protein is CASSQRGGRTNTEAFF.

DNA of the CDR3: TGTGCCAGCAGTGACTCGCCGGAAGGAGGCACAGATACGCAGTATTTT. Its translation: CASSDSPEGGTDTQYF. The rearrangement joins TRBV6-4 to TRBJ2-3; D is undetermined. Trimming cost V 0 bases and J 1 base, with 11 bases left between them. This CDR3 comprises 16 residues. CDR1 and CDR2 from the germline V gene are MRHNA and SNTAGT.

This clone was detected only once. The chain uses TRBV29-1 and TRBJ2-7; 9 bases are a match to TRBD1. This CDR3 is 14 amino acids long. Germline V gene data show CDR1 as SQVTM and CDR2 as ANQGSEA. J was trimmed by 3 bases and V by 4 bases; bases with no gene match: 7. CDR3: CSVVLGQGHYEQYF. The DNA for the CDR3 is TGCAGCGTTGTTTTGGGACAGGGTCACTACGAGCAGTACTTC.

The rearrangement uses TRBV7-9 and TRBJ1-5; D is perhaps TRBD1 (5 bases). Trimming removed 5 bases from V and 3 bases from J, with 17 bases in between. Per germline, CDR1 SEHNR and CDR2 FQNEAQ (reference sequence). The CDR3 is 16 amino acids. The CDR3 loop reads CASSLEGRVDNQPQHF. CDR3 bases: TGTGCCAGCAGCCTAGAGGGCAGGGTAGACAATCAGCCCCAGCATTTT. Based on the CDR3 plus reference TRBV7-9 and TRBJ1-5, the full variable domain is DTGVSQNPRHKITKRGQNVTFRCDPISEHNRLYWYRQTLGQGPEFLTYFQNEAQLEKSRLLSDRFSAERPKGSFSTLEIQRTEQGDSAMYLCASSLEGRVDNQPQHFGDGTRLSIL.

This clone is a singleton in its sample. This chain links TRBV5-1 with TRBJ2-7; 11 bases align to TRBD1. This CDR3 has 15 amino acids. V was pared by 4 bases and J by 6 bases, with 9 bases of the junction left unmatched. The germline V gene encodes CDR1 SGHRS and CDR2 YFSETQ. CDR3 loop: CASSRDRGTWAEQYF. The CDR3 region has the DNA TGCGCCAGCAGCAGGGACAGGGGGACTTGGGCCGAGCAGTACTTC.

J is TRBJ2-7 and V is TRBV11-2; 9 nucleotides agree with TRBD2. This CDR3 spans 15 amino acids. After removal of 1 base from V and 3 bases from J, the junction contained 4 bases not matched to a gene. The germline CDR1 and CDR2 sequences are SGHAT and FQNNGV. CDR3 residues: CASSLGLAVDYEQYF. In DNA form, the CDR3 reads TGTGCCAGCAGCTTAGGACTAGCGGTGGACTACGAGCAGTACTTC.